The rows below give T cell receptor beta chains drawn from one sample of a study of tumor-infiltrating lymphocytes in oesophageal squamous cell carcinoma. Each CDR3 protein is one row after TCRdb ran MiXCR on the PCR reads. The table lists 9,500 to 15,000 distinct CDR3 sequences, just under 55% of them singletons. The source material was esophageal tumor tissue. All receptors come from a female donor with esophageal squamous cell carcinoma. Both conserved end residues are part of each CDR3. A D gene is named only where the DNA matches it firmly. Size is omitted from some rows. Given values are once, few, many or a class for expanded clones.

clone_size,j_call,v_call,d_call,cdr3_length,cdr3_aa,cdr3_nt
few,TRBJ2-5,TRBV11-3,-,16,CASSSGTGRSQETQYF,TGTGCCAGCAGCTCAGGTACAGGGCGATCCCAAGAGACCCAGTACTTC
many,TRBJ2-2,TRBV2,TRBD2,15,CASSQRGLAGGELFF,TGTGCCAGCAGCCAAAGAGGACTAGCGGGCGGGGAGCTGTTTTTT
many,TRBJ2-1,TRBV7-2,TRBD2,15,CASSSGLVGYNEQFF,TGTGCCAGCAGCAGCGGACTAGTTGGGTACAATGAGCAGTTCTTC
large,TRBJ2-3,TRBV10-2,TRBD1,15,CASSEEQGRTDTQYF,TGCGCCAGCAGTGAGGAACAGGGGCGTACAGATACGCAGTATTTT
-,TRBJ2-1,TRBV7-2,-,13,CASSIGHYNEQFF,TGTGCCAGCAGCATAGGACACTACAATGAGCAGTTCTTC
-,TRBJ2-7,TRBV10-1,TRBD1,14,CASSPGGSGYEQYF,TGCGCCAGCAGTCCAGGGGGATCTGGGTACGAGCAGTACTTC
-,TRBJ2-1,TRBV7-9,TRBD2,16,CASSLGAGGPYNEQFF,TGTGCCAGCAGCTTAGGGGCGGGGGGGCCATACAATGAGCAGTTCTTC
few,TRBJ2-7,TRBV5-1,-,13,CASSPDRDYEQYF,TGCGCCAGCAGCCCGGACCGAGATTACGAGCAGTACTTC
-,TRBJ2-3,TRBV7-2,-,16,CASSRNQLGAGDTQYF,TGTGCCAGCAGCCGCAATCAGCTGGGGGCCGGGGATACGCAGTATTTT
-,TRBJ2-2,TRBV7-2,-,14,CASSLQQLTGELFF,TGTGCCAGCAGCTTGCAGCAACTTACCGGGGAGCTGTTTTTT
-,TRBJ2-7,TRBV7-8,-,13,CASSHGSAGEQYF,TGTGCCAGCAGCCACGGGTCGGCGGGCGAGCAGTACTTC
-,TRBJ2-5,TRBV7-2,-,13,CASSSVRSGTQYF,TGTGCCAGCAGCTCGGTGCGGTCAGGGACCCAGTACTTC
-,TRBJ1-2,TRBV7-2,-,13,CASSLGRFDGYTF,TGTGCCAGCAGCTTAGGCCGTTTCGATGGCTACACCTTC
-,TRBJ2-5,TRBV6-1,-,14,CASRFGGRSETQYF,TGTGCCAGCCGATTCGGGGGGCGAAGTGAGACCCAGTACTTC
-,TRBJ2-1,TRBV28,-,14,CASRTDYKYNEQFF,TGTGCCAGCAGGACGGACTACAAGTACAATGAGCAGTTCTTC
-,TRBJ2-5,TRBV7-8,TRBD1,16,CASSRLPGQGWETQYF,TGTGCCAGCAGCCGACTCCCAGGACAGGGTTGGGAGACCCAGTACTTC